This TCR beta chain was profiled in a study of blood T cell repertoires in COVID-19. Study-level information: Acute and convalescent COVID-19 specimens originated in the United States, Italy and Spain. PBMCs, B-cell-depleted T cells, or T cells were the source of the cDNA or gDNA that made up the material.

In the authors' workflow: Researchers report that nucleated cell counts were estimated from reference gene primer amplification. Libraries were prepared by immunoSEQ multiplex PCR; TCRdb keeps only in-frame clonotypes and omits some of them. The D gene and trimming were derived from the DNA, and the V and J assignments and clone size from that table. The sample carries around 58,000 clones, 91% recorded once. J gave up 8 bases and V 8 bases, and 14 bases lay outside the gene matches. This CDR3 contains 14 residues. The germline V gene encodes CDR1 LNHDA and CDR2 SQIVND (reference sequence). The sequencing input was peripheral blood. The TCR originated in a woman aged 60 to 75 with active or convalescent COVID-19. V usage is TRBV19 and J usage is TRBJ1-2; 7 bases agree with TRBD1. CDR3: CASSPPRDSAGYTF. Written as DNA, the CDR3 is TGTGCCAGTTCTCCCCCCAGGGACAGTGCAGGCTACACCTTC. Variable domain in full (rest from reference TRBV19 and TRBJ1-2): DGGITQSPKYLFRKEGQNVTLSCEQNLNHDAMYWYRQDPGQGLRLIYYSQIVNDFQKGDIAEGYSVSREKKESFPLTVTSAQKNPTAFYLCASSPPRDSAGYTFGSGTRLTVV.